This T cell receptor beta chain was sequenced during a study of shared clonotypes between healthy human individuals (dated by TCRdb to 2020 to 2022). About the full investigation: The cohort included a few men and a couple of women between 18 and 49 years of age. To estimate repertoire size and how much clonotypes are shared between individuals, the study performed deep sequencing of blood TCR repertoires from roughly five healthy adults. To increase sequencing depth and limit assay-specific biases, TCR repertoire library preparation and sequencing were carried out by different laboratories using diverse techniques. Leukapheresis yielded between about 0.9 and 10 billion PBMCs per donor.

Using the deep immunoSEQ assay, TCR CDR3 regions were amplified from genomic DNA by multiplex PCR. For each cell subset, the extracted genomic DNA was distributed evenly across all wells of several immunoSEQ 96-well plates, and each plate served as one replicate. Each replicate PCR for unsorted PBMC received roughly 300 ng genomic DNA, equal to about 30,000 T cell genomes. Genomic DNA from unsorted PBMC was sequenced over ten immunoSEQ deep assay plates. Purified libraries were quantified with a Qubit 3.0 fluorometer, sized on a Bioanalyzer 2100, and re-quantified with the KAPA Library Quantification kit. Each immunoSEQ 96-well plate was sequenced on its own single-read 150-cycle Illumina NextSeq 550 flow cell. Per the source publication's procedure: Because only junctional sequences without quality scores were contained in the immunoSEQ output, filtering matching that applied to full-length reads could not be performed. To assign V/J genes and CDR3, sequences were annotated using PyIR, a Python wrapper for IgBLAST v1.9, with IMGT germline references. Any read was removed if the V/J assignment was weak (E-value above 1e-6), the CDR3 was missing, or the read contained stop codons, out-of-frame junctions, or ambiguous translated residues. A V3J clonotype was defined by an identical inferred V gene, J gene, and CDR3 amino acid sequence. To compute the percentage overlap between repertoires, the number of shared unique clonotypes was divided by the size of the smaller repertoire. Richness of each repertoire was evaluated using RTK rarefaction, the Chao1 estimator, and Recon v2.1 estimates of unobserved clonotypes. The immuneACCESS repertoire file appears here via TCRdb, limited to in-frame rearrangements. These files lack a portion of the clones; in checked studies, under half of the deficit traces to unresolved V genes, and the cause of the others is not known. D and trimming come from the DNA, and the V and J calls and clone size come from that table. The sample profile shows 450,000 to 500,000 clones; 76% of them were found once. In total, the top ten clones hold about an eighth of the sample.

The donors were healthy, HIV-negative adults who had no recently reported acute infections or vaccinations. All donors were Caucasian adults living in Nashville, Tennessee, USA. For unsorted samples, roughly 86 million PBMCs were counted and genomic DNA was extracted with the QIAamp DNA Blood Mini kit. Blood was collected by leukapheresis, and PBMCs were isolated by Ficoll-Histopaque density gradient centrifugation and then cryopreserved in liquid nitrogen vapor phase. Points the paper makes about the study in general: Sampling was limited to blood, and TCR repertoires in tissue likely differ from TCR repertoires in blood. Because the study included a small number of donors, the genetic and exposure-history diversity represented was limited. Pairwise subsampling led to the expectation that sequencing depth would affect the degree of clonotype sharing among donors.

A remark on this clone: Its antigen is unknown. Base-call qualities are not available, and no considerably larger clone is one nucleotide away.

Sequencing was carried out using PBMCs. The receptor was isolated from a woman in her thirties or forties in good health. Some clones in this sample may be carry-over from other donors' samples.

The DNA is TGTGCCAGTAGTATCCGGGGGGCAGACACTGAAGCTTTCTTT. This sequence encodes CASSIRGADTEAFF. The chain is made from TRBV19 and TRBJ1-1, and TRBD1 may be the D gene, going by 6 matching bases. The CDR3 runs 14 residues from the cysteine to the phenylalanine. Only the CDR3 part of the read is kept: 42 bases, read in frame from the first base. CDR1 and CDR2, per the germline V gene (reference sequence), are LNHDA and SQIVND. Cut back by 3 bases and 3 bases, the V and J ends lie 11 bases apart.